This T cell receptor beta chain was observed in a study of blood T cells in healthy people across ages. V lost 2 bases and J lost 7, with 12 bases in between. The CDR3 consists of 13 residues. Germline V gene data show CDR1 as SQVTM and CDR2 as ANQGSEA. The amount of total RNA extracted per sample was at least 5.5 micrograms. Then a second PCR, running roughly 7 to 11 cycles, was carried out with a sample-barcoded 5' primer and a J-beta primer mix. TCRdb re-called the 5' RACE reads with MiXCR, one entry per CDR3 protein. The sample consists of approximately 690,000 distinct CDR3 sequences, around three fifths of them appearing once.

The clonotype originates from a man aged 55 to 70 in good health. Sequenced material: blood. The genes are TRBV29-1 and TRBJ2-1; perhaps TRBD2 as D (7 bases). The CDR3, as DNA: TGCAGCGTTGAAAGGGGGGGGTGGAATGAGCAGTTCTTC. Protein: CSVERGGWNEQFF.